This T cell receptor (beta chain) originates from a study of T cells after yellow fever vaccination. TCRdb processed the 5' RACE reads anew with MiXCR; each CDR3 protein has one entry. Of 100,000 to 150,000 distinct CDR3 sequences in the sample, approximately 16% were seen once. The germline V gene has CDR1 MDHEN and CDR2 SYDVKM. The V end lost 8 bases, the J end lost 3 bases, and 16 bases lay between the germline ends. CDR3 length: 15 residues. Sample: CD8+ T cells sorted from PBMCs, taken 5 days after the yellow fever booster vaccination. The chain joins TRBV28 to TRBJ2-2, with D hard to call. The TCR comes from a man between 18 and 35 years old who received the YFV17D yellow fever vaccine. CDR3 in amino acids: CASRVAGADTGELFF. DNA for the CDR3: TGTGCCAGCCGGGTGGCAGGCGCGGACACCGGGGAGCTGTTTTTT.